This T cell receptor beta chain emerged from a study of beta chain features in type 1 diabetes. Every bit of the isolated RNA underwent reverse transcription, so sequencing read expressed TCRB transcripts. Repertoires were generated with immunoSEQ multiplex PCR, while TCRdb's copy carries only in-frame clones and drops some. The table shows around 430,000 clones, with 30% occurring only once. A few counts support this clone. The CDR3 totals 14 residues. The germline V gene encodes CDR1 MNHNY and CDR2 SVGAGI (reference sequence). V was shortened by 6 bases and J by 7 bases, with 16 bases between the two germline ends.

Sequencing was carried out using naive CD4+ T cells from blood. The chain is built from TRBV6-6 and TRBJ1-5; D is possibly TRBD1 (6 bases). The clonotype was recovered from a man in his late teens or twenties in good health. This CDR3 is CASRATGDEQPQHF. In DNA, the CDR3 is TGTGCCAGCAGAGCGACAGGAGATGAGCAGCCCCAGCATTTT.